These 7 T cell receptor beta chains were all obtained from the same sample, sequenced in a study of monozygotic twins with inflammatory bowel disease. TCRdb re-analyzed the 5' RACE reads; it lists each CDR3 protein once, without DNA. Its listing shows around 410,000 distinct CDR3 sequences. Sequencing input: blood. These TCRs come from a human donor with ulcerative colitis or Crohn's disease, or a healthy co-twin of an affected twin (not recorded which).

The rearrangement links TRBV9 to TRBJ2-7; TCRdb indicates TRBD2, and absent DNA this call remains unverified. The length of the CDR3 is 19 residues. Germline V gene sequence: CDR1 SGDLS, CDR2 YYNGEE. The CDR3 region is CASSVALGGAGAPENEQYF.

This chain's CDR3 is CATSRVRQSSYNSPLHF. This chain uses TRBV15 with TRBJ1-6. The CDR3 covers 17 residues. Germline V gene lookup returns CDR1 LNHNV and CDR2 YYDKDF (reference sequence).

The gene calls are TRBV5-1 and TRBJ2-1; TCRdb reports TRBD2, a call that lacks DNA to check it against. The CDR3 runs 15 residues. The germline gives CDR1 SGHRS, CDR2 YFSETQ. CDR3: CASSREGTSGTEQFF.

V and J are TRBV20-1 and TRBJ2-5; TCRdb lists TRBD2, though no DNA is available to test this call. In germline, CDR1 is DFQATT, CDR2 SNEGSKA (reference sequence). The CDR3 extends over 14 amino acids. CDR3: CSALTSKGQETQYF.

The V and J genes are TRBV6-2 or TRBV6-3 and TRBJ2-2; TCRdb outputs TRBD1, but without DNA this stays unchecked. The germline V gene has CDR1 MNHEY and CDR2 SVGEGT. CDR3 length: 14 residues. The CDR3 sequence is CASSHRVTTGELFF.

The chain links TRBV4-3 to TRBJ1-2. The germline V gene encodes CDR1 LGHNA and CDR2 YSLEER. The CDR3 is made up of 18 amino acids. Here the CDR3 reads CASSQDFVRRVLSYGYTF.

V and J are TRBV15 and TRBJ2-2; the D call from TCRdb, TRBD1, cannot be confirmed without DNA. The germline V gene encodes CDR1 LNHNV and CDR2 YYDKDF (reference sequence). The CDR3 is 16 amino acids. CDR3 sequence reads: CATRNPGQGNTGELFF.